Below are 26 T cell receptor beta chains sequenced from a single sample in a study of tissue T cells after allogeneic stem cell transplantation. The table came from immunoSEQ multiplex PCR; TCRdb's copy has only in-frame clones and leaves some out. The sample lists roughly 42,000 clones; roughly 92% were seen once. Sequenced material: blood, taken before transplantation. All receptors come from a woman aged 35 to 70 who later had graft-versus-host disease after an allogeneic stem cell transplant.

The gene calls are TRBV6-2 or TRBV6-3 and TRBJ2-7; 12 bases map to TRBD1. Germline CDR1 MNHEY, CDR2 SVGEGT. The CDR3 covers 15 residues. V was pared by 5 bases and J by 6 bases, with 8 bases of the junction left unmatched. The DNA for the CDR3 is TGTGCCAGCAGTCAAACCGGGACAGGGGGCGTCGAGCAGTACTTC. Amino acids: CASSQTGTGGVEQYF.

The chain is built from TRBV18 and TRBJ1-1; possible D gene TRBD1, 6 bases. The CDR3 runs to 14 residues. From germline, CDR1 is KGHSH and CDR2 LQKENI. The V end was cut by 3 bases, the J end by 1 base, with 9 bases between. The CDR3 region is CASSPPQGNTEAFF. DNA of the CDR3: TGTGCCAGCTCACCCCCACAGGGGAACACTGAAGCTTTCTTT.

The chain links TRBV19 to TRBJ2-5; D is undetermined. The CDR3 is 14 amino acids. Trimming cost V 5 bases and J 0 bases, with 10 bases left between them. CDR1 is LNHDA and CDR2 is SQIVND in the germline V gene (reference sequence). The CDR3 DNA follows: TGTGCCAGTAGTGTCTTCGGCTACCAAGAGACCCAGTACTTC. Protein: CASSVFGYQETQYF.

The J gene is TRBJ2-1, the V gene TRBV7-2; no definite D call. The V end lost 2 bases, the J end lost 15 bases, and 14 bases lay between the germline ends. Germline V gene data show CDR1 as SGHTA and CDR2 as FQGNSA. The length of the CDR3 is 12 residues. Written as DNA, the CDR3 is TGTGCCAGCAGCTTATTAGGGCTTAGTAGGTTCTTC. Translating it yields CASSLLGLSRFF.

The chain combines TRBV28 with TRBJ2-5; D call uncertain. The germline V and J ends were trimmed by 4 bases and 0 bases, with 6 bases remaining between them. Germline-derived CDR1 and CDR2 are MDHEN and SYDVKM. The CDR3 has 13 residues. The DNA for the CDR3 is TGTGCCAGCAGTTGGGTGTACCAAGAGACCCAGTACTTC. Its protein product is CASSWVYQETQYF.

The chain uses TRBV19 and TRBJ2-3; 10 bases are a match to TRBD2. V lost 3 bases to trimming and J lost 5 bases; unmatched junction nucleotides: 8. CDR1 is LNHDA, CDR2 SQIVND, per germline (reference sequence). This CDR3 is 16 amino acids long. The CDR3 sequence is CASSMVQAGGGDTQYF. The CDR3 DNA sequence: TGTGCCAGTAGTATGGTTCAAGCGGGAGGGGGAGATACGCAGTATTTT.

In DNA form, the CDR3 reads TGTGCCAGCAGCTTGAATGGTTTCGGCGGCCCTACTCACTATGGCTACACCTTC. Translated: CASSLNGFGGPTHYGYTF. The chain links TRBV7-2 to TRBJ1-2, with unresolved D. CDR3 length: 18 residues. V shed 3 bases and J shed 3 bases, with 23 bases lying between them. The germline V gene encodes CDR1 SGHTA and CDR2 FQGNSA.

The chain uses TRBV19 and TRBJ2-5, with TRBD1 matching 10 bases. The CDR3 is 16 residues long. Trimming at V came to 1 base and at J to 13 bases, leaving 15 bases not matched to a gene. Germline assignment: CDR1 LNHDA and CDR2 SQIVND (reference sequence). The CDR3 sequence: CASSIGQGATGRVLYF. The CDR3 region has the DNA TGTGCCAGTAGTATAGGACAGGGGGCGACAGGCCGGGTTTTGTACTTC.

The V and J genes are TRBV6-5 and TRBJ2-3; 8 bases align to TRBD2. CDR3 length: 14 residues. CDR1 MNHEY and CDR2 SVGAGI come from the germline V gene. V gave up 2 bases and J gave up 5 bases; unmatched junction bases: 3. This CDR3 is CASSYRTSRDTQYF. CDR3 in DNA: TGTGCCAGCAGTTACAGGACTAGCCGAGATACGCAGTATTTT.

The chain carries TRBV19 and TRBJ2-3; D not resolved. Per the germline V gene, CDR1 is LNHDA and CDR2 is SQIVND (reference sequence). This CDR3 contains 16 residues. Trimming removed 0 bases at V and 1 base at J, with 11 bases between. The CDR3 region is CASSIEFAWGTDTQYF. The CDR3 DNA sequence: TGTGCCAGTAGTATAGAGTTCGCCTGGGGCACAGATACGCAGTATTTT.

This clone was seen just once. This chain uses TRBV15 with TRBJ1-1; D uncertain. The V and J ends lost 0 bases and 7 bases respectively, with 9 bases between them. Germline V gene sequence: CDR1 LNHNV, CDR2 YYDKDF (reference sequence). The CDR3 extends over 13 amino acids. CDR3 loop: CATSRDGDGEAFF. CDR3 in DNA: TGTGCCACCAGCAGAGATGGCGACGGTGAAGCTTTCTTT.

On this clone: One junction end disagrees with the germline gene, perhaps due to a read error. The CDR3: CASSLGLGSSYEQYF. The CDR3 DNA follows: TGTGCTAGCAGCTTAGGTTTAGGGAGCTCCTACGAGCAGTACTTC. This chain joins TRBV7-7 and TRBJ2-7, with D possibly matching TRBD2 (5 bases). This CDR3 has 15 amino acids. Germline loops: CDR1 SSHAT, CDR2 FNYEAQ (reference sequence).

The rearrangement links TRBV27 to TRBJ2-3; 10 bases agree with TRBD2. There are 17 residues in the CDR3. The J segment lost 0 bases and the V segment lost 3 bases, leaving 6 bases of the junction unmatched. Germline loops: CDR1 MNHEY, CDR2 SMNVEV (reference sequence). The CDR3 DNA reads as TGTGCCAGCAGTTTCCTTAGGACTAGCGGAAGCACAGATACGCAGTATTTT. Its translation: CASSFLRTSGSTDTQYF.

This chain connects TRBV9 to TRBJ1-4; 7 bases align to TRBD1. This CDR3 contains 14 residues. V gave up 2 bases and J gave up 4 bases; unmatched junction bases: 2. Germline CDR1 and CDR2: SGDLS and YYNGEE. This CDR3 reads CASSVGTVNEKLFF. CDR3 in DNA: TGTGCCAGCAGCGTTGGGACAGTTAATGAAAAACTGTTTTTT.

The CDR3 loop is CASSLRGDEYNEQFF. The CDR3 DNA sequence: TGCGCCAGCAGCCTGCGGGGGGACGAATACAATGAGCAGTTCTTC. The rearrangement uses TRBV4-1 and TRBJ2-1, with TRBD2 matching over 8 bases. CDR1 and CDR2 (germline): MGHRA, YSYEKL. The CDR3 totals 15 residues. The junction had 6 bases not matched to a gene; V was cut back by 4 bases and J by 4 bases.

V and J are TRBV4-1 and TRBJ2-3; D unclear. The germline gives CDR1 MGHRA, CDR2 YSYEKL. The germline V and J ends were trimmed by 1 base and 3 bases, with 17 bases remaining between them. The CDR3 sequence is 17 residues long. CDR3 DNA sequence: TGCGCCAGCAGCCAAGCCTTTTCGGCAGTCTCAACAGATACGCAGTATTTT. Translating it yields CASSQAFSAVSTDTQYF.

The chain employs TRBV5-1 and TRBJ2-7, with TRBD2 identical over 16 bases. This CDR3 is 19 amino acids long. V shed 4 bases, J shed 0 bases, and the junction held 10 bases outside the gene matches. The germline V gene has CDR1 SGHRS and CDR2 YFSETQ. The CDR3 spells CASSTGLAGGRSSSYEQYF. The CDR3 DNA is TGCGCCAGCAGCACGGGACTAGCGGGAGGGCGTTCGAGCTCCTACGAGCAGTACTTC.

As concerns this clone: Because the CDR3's place on the DNA is in doubt, the DNA is left out and the CDR3 is given as listed by TCRdb. The rearrangement joins TRBV12-1 to TRBJ2-7; the D call of TRBD2 is as the table states it, not checked on the DNA. TRBV12-1 is deemed a pseudogene. From its first to its last residue, the CDR3 has 21 amino acids. The CDR3 sequence: CASSSPPFGGGIEWSFYEQYF.

The chain is built from TRBV6-5 and TRBJ1-1; 7 bases match TRBD1. Germline-derived CDR1 and CDR2 are MNHEY and SVGAGI. This CDR3 has 14 residues. Losses at the gene ends were 4 bases for V and 9 bases for J; bases not matched to a gene: 11. The CDR3 loop reads CASSFSGDSGQAFF. CDR3 coding DNA: TGTGCCAGCAGTTTTTCCGGGGACAGCGGCCAAGCTTTCTTT.

This clone was recorded only once. The chain has TRBV3-1 (or the pseudogene TRBV3-2) and TRBJ2-3, with D possibly called TRBD1 or TRBD2 (6 bases each). From germline, CDR1 is LGHDT and CDR2 YNNKEL (reference sequence). The CDR3 length is 15 residues. V was cut by 3 bases and J by 6 bases, with 16 bases left in between. The CDR3 sequence is CASSQNSQGRDTQYF. CDR3 nucleotide sequence: TGTGCCAGCAGCCAGAATTCCCAGGGGAGGGATACGCAGTATTTT.

This chain connects TRBV27 to TRBJ2-3; 8 nucleotides match TRBD1. V gave up 5 bases and J gave up 2 bases; unmatched junction bases: 12. The CDR3 spans 17 residues. CDR1 is MNHEY and CDR2 is SMNVEV in the germline V gene (reference sequence). CDR3 sequence reads: CASSLMGTGRTTDTQYF. CDR3 coding DNA: TGTGCCAGCAGTCTTATGGGGACAGGTAGAACCACAGATACGCAGTATTTT.

V is TRBV6-5 and J is TRBJ2-2; D is undetermined. With 2 bases removed from V and 4 bases from J, the gap between germline ends came to 11 bases. The CDR3 has 15 residues. Germline V gives CDR1 MNHEY, CDR2 SVGAGI. The DNA of the CDR3 is TGTGCCAGCAGTTACCGTGTGGGCTTCACCGGGGAGCTGTTTTTT. This translates into CASSYRVGFTGELFF.

This chain connects TRBV6-2 or TRBV6-3 to TRBJ1-2, with D possibly being TRBD1 (5 bases). Germline CDR1 MNHEY, CDR2 SVGEGT. The CDR3 is made up of 17 amino acids. Trimming removed 4 bases from V and 2 bases from J, with 20 bases in between. CDR3 loop: CASSFGDTRVSNYGYTF. In nucleotides, the CDR3 is TGTGCCAGCAGTTTTGGAGATACCAGGGTCTCAAACTATGGCTACACCTTC.

This rearrangement joins TRBV18 to TRBJ1-5; no clear D gene. The germline V gene has CDR1 KGHSH and CDR2 LQKENI. Trimming removed 5 bases from V and 5 bases from J, with 13 bases in between. The CDR3 is made up of 14 amino acids. The CDR3 region has the DNA TGTGCCAGCTCAACGGAGACGGGGTATCAGCCCCAGCATTTT. Protein sequence: CASSTETGYQPQHF.

The chain recombines TRBV24-1 with TRBJ2-3; TRBD1 agrees at 9 bases. There are 16 residues in the CDR3. The ends lost 5 bases at V and 3 bases at J; junction bases unmatched: 8. Per the germline V gene, CDR1 is KGHDR and CDR2 is SFDVKD. For the CDR3, the DNA is TGTGCCACCAGTGCCGGACAGGGGCCCCATACAGATACGCAGTATTTT. It encodes CATSAGQGPHTDTQYF.

This clone was seen a single time. The chain employs TRBV5-4 and TRBJ2-1; 8 bases map to TRBD2. After removal of 4 bases from V and 5 bases from J, the junction contained 2 bases not matched to a gene. This CDR3 comprises 13 residues. Germline CDR1 is SGHNT and CDR2 is YYREEE (reference sequence). The CDR3: CASSAGLDNEQFF. As DNA, the CDR3 is TGTGCCAGCAGCGCGGGACTAGACAATGAGCAGTTCTTC.